This note documents a single T cell receptor beta chain sequence. The survey-level immunoSEQ assay was used. Only in-frame clones appear in the TCRdb table, and some are missing; sequencing was by immunoSEQ multiplex PCR. The data contain around 31,000 clones, about two thirds of them singletons. V lost 4 bases to trimming and J lost 3 bases; unmatched junction nucleotides: 6. The germline V gene encodes CDR1 SGDLS and CDR2 YYNGEE. This CDR3 contains 14 residues. This sample is part of a study of STAT5B mutations in CD4+ large granular lymphocyte leukemia. Sequenced sample: CD4+ T cells from blood buffy coats. This chain links TRBV9 with TRBJ1-2; 7 bases are a match to TRBD1. The receptor was derived from a human donor in good health. The CDR3 region has the DNA TGTGCCAGCAGCAAGCTAGGACAGGACTATGGCTACACCTTC. It yields the protein CASSKLGQDYGYTF.